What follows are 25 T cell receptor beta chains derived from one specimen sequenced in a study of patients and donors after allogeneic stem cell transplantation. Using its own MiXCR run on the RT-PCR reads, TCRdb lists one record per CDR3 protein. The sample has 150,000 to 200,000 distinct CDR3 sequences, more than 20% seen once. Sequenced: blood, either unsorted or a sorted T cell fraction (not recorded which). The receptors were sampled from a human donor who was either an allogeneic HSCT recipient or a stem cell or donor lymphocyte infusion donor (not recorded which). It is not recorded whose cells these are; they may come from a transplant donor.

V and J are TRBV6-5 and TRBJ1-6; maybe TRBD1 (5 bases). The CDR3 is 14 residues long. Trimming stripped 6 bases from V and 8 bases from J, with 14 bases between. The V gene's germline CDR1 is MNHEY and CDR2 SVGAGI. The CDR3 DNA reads TGTGCCAGCAGCTACAGGTCGGGAGATTCACCCCTCCACTTT. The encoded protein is CASSYRSGDSPLHF.

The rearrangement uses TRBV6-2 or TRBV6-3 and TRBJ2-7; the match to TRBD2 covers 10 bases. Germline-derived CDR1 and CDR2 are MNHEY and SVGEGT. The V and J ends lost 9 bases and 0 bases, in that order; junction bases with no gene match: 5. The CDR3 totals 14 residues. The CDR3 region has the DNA TGTGCCAGTGGAGCGGGAGGGAGCTCCTACGAGCAGTACTTC. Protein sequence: CASGAGGSSYEQYF.

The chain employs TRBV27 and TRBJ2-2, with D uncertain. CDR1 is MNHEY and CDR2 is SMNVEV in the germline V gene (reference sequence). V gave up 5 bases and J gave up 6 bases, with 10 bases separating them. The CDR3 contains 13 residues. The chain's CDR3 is CASSPRHAGELFF. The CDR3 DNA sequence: TGTGCCAGCAGTCCACGACACGCCGGGGAGCTGTTTTTT.

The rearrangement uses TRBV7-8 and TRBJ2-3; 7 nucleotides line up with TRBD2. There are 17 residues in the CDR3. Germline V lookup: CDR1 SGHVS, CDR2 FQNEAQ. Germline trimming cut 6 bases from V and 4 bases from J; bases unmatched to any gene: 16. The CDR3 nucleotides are TGTGCCAGCAGTTTTTTAGTTAGGGGAGGGCCTTCAGATACGCAGTATTTT. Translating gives CASSFLVRGGPSDTQYF.

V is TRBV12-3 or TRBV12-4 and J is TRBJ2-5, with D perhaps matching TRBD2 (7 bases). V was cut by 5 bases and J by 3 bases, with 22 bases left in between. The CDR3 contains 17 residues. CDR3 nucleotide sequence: TGTGCCAGCAGTGATAAAACGCGGGGGCGCGTAGAAGAGACCCAGTACTTC. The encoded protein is CASSDKTRGRVEETQYF.

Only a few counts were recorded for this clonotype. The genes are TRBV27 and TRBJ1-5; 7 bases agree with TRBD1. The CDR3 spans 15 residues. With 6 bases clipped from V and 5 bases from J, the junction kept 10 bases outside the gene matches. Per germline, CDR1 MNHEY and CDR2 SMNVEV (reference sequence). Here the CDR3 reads CASRPNRGWDQPQHF. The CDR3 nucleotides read TGTGCCAGCAGACCCAACAGGGGATGGGATCAGCCCCAGCATTTT.

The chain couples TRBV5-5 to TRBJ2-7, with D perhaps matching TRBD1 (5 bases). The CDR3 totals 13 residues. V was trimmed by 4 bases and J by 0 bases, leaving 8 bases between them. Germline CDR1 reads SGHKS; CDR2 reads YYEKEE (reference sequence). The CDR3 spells CASSVGPSYEQYF. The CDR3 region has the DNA TGTGCCAGCAGCGTGGGGCCCTCCTACGAGCAGTACTTC.

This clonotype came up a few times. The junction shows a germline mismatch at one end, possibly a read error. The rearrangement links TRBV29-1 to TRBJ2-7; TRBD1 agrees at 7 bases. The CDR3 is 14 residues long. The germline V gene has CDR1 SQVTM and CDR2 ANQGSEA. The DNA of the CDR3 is TGCAGCGTTGCCGCCCGAGGGGGCTCCTACGAGGAGTACTTC. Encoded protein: CSVAARGGSYEEYF.

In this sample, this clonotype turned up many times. DNA of the CDR3: TGTGCCAGCAGCACTCAGGAGACTGAAGCTTTCTTT. As protein: CASSTQETEAFF. The chain employs TRBV6-5 and TRBJ1-1; no reliable D call. The germline V gene has CDR1 MNHEY and CDR2 SVGAGI. The CDR3 contains 12 residues. Trimming cost V 6 bases and J 5 bases, with 10 bases left between them.

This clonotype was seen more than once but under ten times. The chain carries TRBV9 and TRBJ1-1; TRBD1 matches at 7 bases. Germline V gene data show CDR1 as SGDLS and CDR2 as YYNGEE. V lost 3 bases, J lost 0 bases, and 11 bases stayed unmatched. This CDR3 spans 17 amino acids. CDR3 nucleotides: TGTGCCAGCAGCGGCGGCTCGGGACAGCTTTTGAACACTGAAGCTTTCTTT. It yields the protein CASSGGSGQLLNTEAFF.

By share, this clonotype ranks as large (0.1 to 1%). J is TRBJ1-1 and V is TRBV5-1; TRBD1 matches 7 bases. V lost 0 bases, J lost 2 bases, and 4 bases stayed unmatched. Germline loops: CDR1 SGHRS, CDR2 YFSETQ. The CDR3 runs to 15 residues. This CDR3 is CASSLAGTVNTEAFF. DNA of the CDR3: TGCGCCAGCAGCTTGGCCGGGACAGTAAACACTGAAGCTTTCTTT.

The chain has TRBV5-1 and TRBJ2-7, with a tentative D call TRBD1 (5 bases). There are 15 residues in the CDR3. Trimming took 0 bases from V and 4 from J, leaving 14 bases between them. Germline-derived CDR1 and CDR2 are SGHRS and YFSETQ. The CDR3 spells CASSLAKARTYEQYF. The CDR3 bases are TGCGCCAGCAGCTTGGCCAAGGCCAGGACATACGAGCAGTACTTC.

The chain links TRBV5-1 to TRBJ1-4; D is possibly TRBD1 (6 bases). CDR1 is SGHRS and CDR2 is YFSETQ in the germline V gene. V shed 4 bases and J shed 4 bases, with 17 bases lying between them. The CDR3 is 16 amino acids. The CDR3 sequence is CASSLELQGGNEKLFF. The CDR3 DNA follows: TGCGCCAGCAGCCTGGAACTACAGGGCGGTAATGAAAAACTGTTTTTT.

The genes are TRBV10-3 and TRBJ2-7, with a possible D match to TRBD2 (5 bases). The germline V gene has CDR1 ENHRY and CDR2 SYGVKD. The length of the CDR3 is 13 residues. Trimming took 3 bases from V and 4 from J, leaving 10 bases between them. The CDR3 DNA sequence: TGTGCCATCAGTGATTCAGGAGGTTACGAGCAGTACTTC. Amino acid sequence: CAISDSGGYEQYF.

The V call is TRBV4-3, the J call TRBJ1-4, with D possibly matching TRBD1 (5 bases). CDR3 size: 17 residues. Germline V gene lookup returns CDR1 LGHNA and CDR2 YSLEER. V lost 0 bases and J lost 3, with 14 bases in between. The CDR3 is CASSQDFWGVSNEKLFF. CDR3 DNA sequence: TGCGCCAGCAGCCAAGATTTTTGGGGGGTATCTAATGAAAAACTGTTTTTT.

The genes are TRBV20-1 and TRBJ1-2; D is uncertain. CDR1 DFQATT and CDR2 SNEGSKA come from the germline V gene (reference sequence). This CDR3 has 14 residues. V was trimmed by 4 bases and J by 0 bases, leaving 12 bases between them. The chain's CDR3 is CSAIPPPTNYGYTF. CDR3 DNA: TGCAGTGCTATCCCCCCACCAACTAACTATGGCTACACCTTC.

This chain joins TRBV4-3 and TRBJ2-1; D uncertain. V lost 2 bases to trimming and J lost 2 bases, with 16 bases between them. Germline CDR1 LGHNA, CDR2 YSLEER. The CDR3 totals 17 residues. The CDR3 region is CASSQIDSSYTYNEQFF. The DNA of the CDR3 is TGCGCCAGCAGCCAAATAGACTCCTCATATACCTACAATGAGCAGTTCTTC.

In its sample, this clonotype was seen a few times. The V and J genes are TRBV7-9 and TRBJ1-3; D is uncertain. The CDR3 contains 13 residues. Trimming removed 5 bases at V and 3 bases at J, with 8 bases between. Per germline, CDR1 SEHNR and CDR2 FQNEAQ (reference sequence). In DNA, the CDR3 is TGTGCCAGCAGCCTTCTGGGTGGAAACACCATATATTTT. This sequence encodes CASSLLGGNTIYF.

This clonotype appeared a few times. The DNA of the CDR3 is TGTGCCAGCAGCTTAGCTGGCAGCAATTCGGGCACTGAAGCTTTCTTT. As protein: CASSLAGSNSGTEAFF. V and J are TRBV7-2 and TRBJ1-1, with D uncertain. Germline V gives CDR1 SGHTA, CDR2 FQGNSA. This CDR3 comprises 16 residues. V was trimmed by 0 bases and J by 4 bases, leaving 15 bases between them.

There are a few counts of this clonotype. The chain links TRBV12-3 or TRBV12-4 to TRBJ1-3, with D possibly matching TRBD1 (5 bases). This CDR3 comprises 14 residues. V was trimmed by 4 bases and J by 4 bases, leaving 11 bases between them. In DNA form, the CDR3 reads TGTGCCAGCAGTTATGCGGGGCCGGGAAACACCATATATTTT. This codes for CASSYAGPGNTIYF.

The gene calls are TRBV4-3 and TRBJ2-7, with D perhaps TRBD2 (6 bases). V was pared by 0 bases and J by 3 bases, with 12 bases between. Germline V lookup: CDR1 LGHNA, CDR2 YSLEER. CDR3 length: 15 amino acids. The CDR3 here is CASSQEQGLHYEQYF. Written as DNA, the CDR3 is TGCGCCAGCAGCCAAGAGCAGGGACTTCACTACGAGCAGTACTTC.

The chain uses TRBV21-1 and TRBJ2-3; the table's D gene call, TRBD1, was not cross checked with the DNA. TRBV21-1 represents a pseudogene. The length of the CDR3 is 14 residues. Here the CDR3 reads CASRRQNRSDTQYF. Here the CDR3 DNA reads TGTGCCAGCAGGCGACAAAACAGGTCAGATACGCAGTATTTT.

This CDR3 is CASSGRPDRTNSYNEQFF. The CDR3 region has the DNA TGTGCCAGCAGCGGACGGCCCGACAGAACGAACTCCTACAATGAGCAGTTCTTC. This chain links TRBV9 with TRBJ2-1; perhaps TRBD1 as D (5 bases). V gave up 3 bases and J gave up 0 bases, with 19 bases separating them. Germline V gene data show CDR1 as SGDLS and CDR2 as YYNGEE. The CDR3 has 18 amino acids.

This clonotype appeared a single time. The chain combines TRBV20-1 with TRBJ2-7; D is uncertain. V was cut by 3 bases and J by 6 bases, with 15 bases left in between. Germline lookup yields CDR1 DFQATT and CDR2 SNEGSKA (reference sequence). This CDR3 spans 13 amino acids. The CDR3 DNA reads TGCAGTGCTAGTCCTAGTTTATTTTCCGAGCAGTACTTC. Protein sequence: CSASPSLFSEQYF.

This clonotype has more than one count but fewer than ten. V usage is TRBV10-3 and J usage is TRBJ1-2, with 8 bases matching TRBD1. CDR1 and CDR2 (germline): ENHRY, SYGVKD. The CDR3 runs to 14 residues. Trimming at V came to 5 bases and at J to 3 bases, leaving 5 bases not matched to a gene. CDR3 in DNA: TGTGCCATCAGTTCGACAGGGGACGACTATGGCTACACCTTC. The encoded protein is CAISSTGDDYGYTF.